The 11 T cell receptor beta chains given below trace back to one sample, sequenced in a study of T cell repertoires in cytomegalovirus infection. In TCRdb, the reads were re-called with MiXCR into one record per CDR3 protein. The table lists about 460,000 distinct CDR3 sequences, about 10% of them singletons. Material for sequencing was PBMCs. These TCRs come from a human donor in good health (CMV status not recorded). Some clones in this sample may be carry-over from other donors' samples.

This clonotype was found a few times. As DNA, the CDR3 is TGTGCCAGCAGACTAGGGGGAGGTGGAGAGACCCAGTACTTC. Translation gives CASRLGGGGETQYF. This chain uses TRBV5-4 with TRBJ2-5; D may match TRBD1 or TRBD2 (6 bases each). CDR3 length: 14 amino acids. Germline CDR1 is SGHNT and CDR2 is YYREEE (reference sequence). V was clipped by 5 bases and J by 4 bases, with 15 bases between them.

The gene calls are TRBV3-1 and TRBJ2-7; 7 bases agree with TRBD1. This CDR3 contains 14 residues. The V gene's germline CDR1 is LGHDT and CDR2 YNNKEL (reference sequence). Germline trimming cut 3 bases from V and 4 bases from J; bases unmatched to any gene: 6. The CDR3 DNA sequence: TGTGCCAGCAGCCACCCGGACAGGACGTACGAGCAGTACTTC. This gives the protein CASSHPDRTYEQYF.

This clonotype was counted only a few times. The V and J genes are TRBV5-1 and TRBJ2-3; 10 nucleotides match TRBD1. V lost 4 bases, J lost 3 bases, and 5 bases stayed unmatched. CDR1 SGHRS and CDR2 YFSETQ come from the germline V gene. This CDR3 is built from 15 residues. CDR3 sequence: CASSIRTGGTDTQYF. In DNA, the CDR3 is TGCGCCAGCAGCATCCGGACAGGGGGAACAGATACGCAGTATTTT. Full variable domain (outside the CDR3, taken from reference TRBV5-1 and TRBJ2-3): KAGVTQTPRYLIKTRGQQVTLSCSPISGHRSVSWYQQTPGQGLQFLFEYFSETQRNKGNFPGRFSGRQFSNSRSEMNVSTLELGDSALYLCASSIRTGGTDTQYFGPGTRLTVL.

V is TRBV28 and J is TRBJ2-1, with unresolved D. CDR3 size: 13 residues. The germline V gene encodes CDR1 MDHEN and CDR2 SYDVKM. V was clipped by 4 bases and J by 6 bases, with 10 bases between them. The CDR3 loop is CASSSAATNEQFF. CDR3 bases: TGTGCCAGCAGTTCAGCCGCCACCAATGAGCAGTTCTTC.

The J gene is TRBJ2-2, the V gene TRBV10-1, with a weak D call TRBD2 (5 bases). V dropped 2 bases and J dropped 4 bases, with 5 bases sitting between them. The CDR3 is 13 residues long. Germline loops: CDR1 WNHNN, CDR2 SYGVQD (reference sequence). The CDR3 DNA sequence: TGCGCCAGCAGTGAGGGGAGCACCGGGGAGCTGTTTTTT. Its translation: CASSEGSTGELFF.

This sequence joins TRBV12-3 or TRBV12-4 and TRBJ2-5; maybe TRBD2 (8 bases). The V end lost 5 bases, the J end lost 5 bases, and 21 bases lay between the germline ends. CDR3 length: 16 amino acids. The CDR3 nucleotides read TGTGCCAGCAGTCGACAGGGAGCGGGGGTGGGGGAGACCCAGTACTTC. Protein: CASSRQGAGVGETQYF.

This clonotype appeared once. The chain links TRBV10-3 to TRBJ2-1, with TRBD2 matching over 7 bases. V trimming: 0 bases; J trimming: 5 bases; junction bases outside the gene matches: 7. CDR3 length: 16 residues. Germline V CDR1 and CDR2: ENHRY, SYGVKD. In DNA, the CDR3 is TGTGCCATCAGTGAGTCAAGAGGGACTATCAACAATGAGCAGTTCTTC. Translation: CAISESRGTINNEQFF.

This clonotype came up many times. The chain links TRBV12-5 to TRBJ1-6; 7 bases map to TRBD1. CDR3 length: 17 amino acids. CDR1 and CDR2 (germline): LGHNT, FRNRAP. V was pared by 0 bases and J by 4 bases, with 6 bases of the junction left unmatched. DNA for the CDR3: TGTGCTAGTGGTTTGGTACAGGGGCGGACATATAATTCACCCCTCCACTTT. Its protein product is CASGLVQGRTYNSPLHF.

This clonotype was counted only a few times. This chain links TRBV12-3 or TRBV12-4 with TRBJ2-2, with TRBD1 matching 7 bases. This CDR3 has 15 residues. J gave up 4 bases and V 5 bases, and 7 bases lay outside the gene matches. The CDR3 loop reads CASSQDRVATGELFF. The DNA of the CDR3 is TGTGCCAGCAGTCAAGACAGGGTAGCCACCGGGGAGCTGTTTTTT.

This clonotype was observed at least ten times. In nucleotides, the CDR3 is TGTGCCAGCAGCCCGGAAAACTACGAGCAGTACTTC. This translates into CASSPENYEQYF. The gene calls are TRBV7-2 and TRBJ2-7; D gene unclear. Germline V gives CDR1 SGHTA, CDR2 FQGNSA. This CDR3 has 12 amino acids. Trimming took off 5 bases at V and 3 bases at J, with 8 bases between the two ends.

This clonotype was seen a handful of times. The chain has TRBV4-2 and TRBJ2-7, with D hard to call. The CDR3 is made up of 16 amino acids. Trimming removed 4 bases at V and 6 bases at J, with 22 bases between. Germline CDR1 reads LGHNA; CDR2 reads YNFKEQ. This CDR3 is CASSLNGLPPIFEQYF. CDR3 in DNA: TGTGCCAGCAGCCTGAACGGCCTACCACCCATCTTCGAGCAGTACTTC.